This T cell receptor beta chain was identified in a study of shared clonotypes between healthy human individuals. At a deep level, the assay was run. Profiling relied on immunoSEQ multiplex PCR, and the TCRdb table lists in-frame clones only, not all of them. The sample yields over 850,000 clones, around 78% seen once. Between the trimmed V and J ends, which lost 4 bases and 0 bases, there was a span of 14 bases. Looked up from germline, CDR1 is SGHRS and CDR2 is YFSETQ. The CDR3 spans 16 residues. Splitting of CD4+ cells produced CD45RA+ naive and CD45RA-negative memory subsets. V gene TRBV5-1 combines with J gene TRBJ1-3, with a tentative D call TRBD1 (6 bases). The TCR was taken from a man between 18 and 29 years old in good health. Some clones in this sample may be carry-over from other donors' samples. Sequencing used memory CD4+ T cells from PBMCs. Subset specified: CD45RA-negative fraction. CDR3 residues: CASSPTGLSSGNTIYF. The CDR3 DNA sequence: TGCGCCAGCAGCCCCACAGGGCTCTCCTCTGGAAACACCATATATTTT.